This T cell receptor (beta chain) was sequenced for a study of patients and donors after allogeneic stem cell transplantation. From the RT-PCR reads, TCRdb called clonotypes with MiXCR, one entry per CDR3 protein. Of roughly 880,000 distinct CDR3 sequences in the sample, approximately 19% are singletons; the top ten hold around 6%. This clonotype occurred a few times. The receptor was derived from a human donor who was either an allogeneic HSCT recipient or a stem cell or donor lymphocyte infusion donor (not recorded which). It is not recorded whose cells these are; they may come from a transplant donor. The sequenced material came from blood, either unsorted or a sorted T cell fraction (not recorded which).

The CDR3 spells CSAYDGNQPQHF. DNA for the CDR3: TGCAGTGCTTATGACGGTAATCAGCCCCAGCATTTT. V gene TRBV20-1 combines with J gene TRBJ1-5; D unresolved. Deletions cut 5 bases from V and 4 bases from J, with 9 bases between. The V gene's germline CDR1 is DFQATT and CDR2 SNEGSKA (reference sequence). The CDR3 spans 12 residues.